This T cell receptor (beta chain) was found in a study of blood T cell repertoires in COVID-19. V was pared by 6 bases and J by 1 base, with 2 bases of the junction left unmatched. Germline values: CDR1 SGHRS, CDR2 YFSETQ. The CDR3 covers 15 residues. The assay was immunoSEQ multiplex PCR, and TCRdb's table has in-frame clones only and misses some. In the table there are around 150,000 clones, over 85% of which are singletons. The genes are TRBV5-1 and TRBJ2-2, with 11 positions matching TRBD2. The TCR sequence derives from a woman between 55 and 75 years old with COVID-19, enrolled during active disease. The specimen was peripheral blood. CDR3 sequence (DNA): TGCGCCAGCACCGGGACTAGCGGGAACACCGGGGAGCTGTTTTTT. Residues: CASTGTSGNTGELFF.